This TCR beta chain came from a study of T cells in Graves' hyperthyroidism and ophthalmopathy. From RNA transcripts, TCR beta CDR3 regions were amplified. TCR CDR3 regions were first amplified by RT-PCR with HTBI primers. TCRdb reprocessed the multiplex PCR reads via MiXCR and lists one record per CDR3 protein. Here the sample spans fewer than 600,000 distinct CDR3 sequences, 14% being singletons. The authors obtained PBMCs from 7.5 to 10 ml of fresh peripheral blood. Study-wide results and limits: Blood also carried most thyroid clonotypes expanded above 0.001. A 13 V-J signature model discriminated ophthalmopathy versus stable hyperthyroidism.

This clonotype was recorded many times. The antigen remains unidentified. This CDR3 comprises 15 residues. The germline V and J ends were trimmed by 5 bases and 4 bases, with 16 bases remaining between them. Germline V gene sequence: CDR1 SGHRS, CDR2 YFSETQ. Sequencing used blood. J is TRBJ1-3 and V is TRBV5-1; D not certain. This receptor was identified in a middle-aged woman with Graves' hyperthyroidism. The CDR3 DNA reads TGCGCCAGCAGGACCCAACCTACTGCAGGAAACACCATATATTTT. Residues: CASRTQPTAGNTIYF.